This note documents a single TCR beta chain sequence. Its antigen is currently unknown. These data belong to a study of glioma-infiltrating T cells after dendritic cell vaccination. As to time point: after dendritic cell vaccination, including at tumor progression/relapse. The CDR3 totals 14 residues. V trimming: 4 bases; J trimming: 7 bases; junction bases outside the gene matches: 7. The germline gives CDR1 SGHTS, CDR2 YDEGEE. Findings and limits, study-wide: The cohort had few patients with full blood and tumor sets.

Assay used: immunoSEQ multiplex PCR; TCRdb lists only in-frame clones, some missing. The sample includes 60,000 or so clones, around nine tenths of them seen just once. The specimen comprised blood, sampled after dendritic cell vaccination. This receptor was taken from a human donor with glioblastoma. The V call is TRBV5-8, the J call TRBJ1-2, with 10 positions matching TRBD1. CDR3 sequence (DNA): TGTGCCAGCAGCCCCGGGACAGGGGCACTTGGCTACACCTTC. Residues: CASSPGTGALGYTF.